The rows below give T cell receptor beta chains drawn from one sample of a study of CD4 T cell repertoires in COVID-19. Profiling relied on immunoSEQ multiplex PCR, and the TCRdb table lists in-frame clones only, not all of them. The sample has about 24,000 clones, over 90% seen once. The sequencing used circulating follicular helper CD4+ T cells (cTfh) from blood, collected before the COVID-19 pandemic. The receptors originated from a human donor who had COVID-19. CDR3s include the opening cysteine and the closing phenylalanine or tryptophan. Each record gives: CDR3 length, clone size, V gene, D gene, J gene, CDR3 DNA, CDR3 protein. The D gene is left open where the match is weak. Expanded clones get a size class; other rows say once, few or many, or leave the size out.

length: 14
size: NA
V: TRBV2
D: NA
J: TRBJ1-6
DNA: TGTGCCAGCAGTGTCGTTGAGTATAATTCCCCCCTCCACTTT
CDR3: CASSVVEYNSPLHF

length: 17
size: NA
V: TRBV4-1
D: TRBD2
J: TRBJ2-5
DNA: TGCGCCAGCAGCCAAGGGGGCGGGACTAGCGGGGTAAAGACCCAGTACTTC
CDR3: CASSQGGGTSGVKTQYF

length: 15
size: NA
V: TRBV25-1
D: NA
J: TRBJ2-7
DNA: TGTGCCAGCAGTGGCAGGGGTCCTCAGGTGTACGAGCAGTACTTC
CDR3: CASSGRGPQVYEQYF

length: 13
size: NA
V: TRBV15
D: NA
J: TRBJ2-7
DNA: TGTGCCACCAGCAGAGATATCAGCTACGAGCAGTACTTC
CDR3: CATSRDISYEQYF

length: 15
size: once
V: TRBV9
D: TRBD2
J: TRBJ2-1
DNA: TGTGCCAGCAGCGCACTAGCGGGGGGGCAGAATGAGCAGTTCTTC
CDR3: CASSALAGGQNEQFF

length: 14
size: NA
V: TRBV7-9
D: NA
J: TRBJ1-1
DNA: TGTGCCAGCAGTTTAACCCAGGGGCACACTGAAGCTTTCTTT
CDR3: CASSLTQGHTEAFF

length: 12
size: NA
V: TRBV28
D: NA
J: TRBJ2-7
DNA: TGTGCCAGCAGTTACAGCTCCTACGAGCAGTACTTC
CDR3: CASSYSSYEQYF

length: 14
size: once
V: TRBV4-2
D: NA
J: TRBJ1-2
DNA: TGTGCCAGCAGCCAAGATCTCCGGAACTATGGCTACACCTTC
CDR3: CASSQDLRNYGYTF

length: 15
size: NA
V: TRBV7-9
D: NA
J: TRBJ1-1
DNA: TGTGCCAGCAGCTTATCCGGACAGTATGACACTGAAGCTTTCTTT
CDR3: CASSLSGQYDTEAFF

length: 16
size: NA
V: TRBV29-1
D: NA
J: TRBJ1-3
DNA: TGCAGCGTTGAAGGAGTGGCGGGGAGCTCTGGAAACACCATATATTTT
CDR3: CSVEGVAGSSGNTIYF

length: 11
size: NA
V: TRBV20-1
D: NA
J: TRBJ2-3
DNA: TGCAGTGCCGAGGCTCGTGCGACGCAGTATTTT
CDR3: CSAEARATQYF

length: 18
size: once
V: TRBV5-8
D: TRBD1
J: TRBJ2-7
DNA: TGTGCCAGCAGCCCGGGACAGGGCAGGGGCGAGGGGTCCTACGAGCAGTACTTC
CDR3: CASSPGQGRGEGSYEQYF

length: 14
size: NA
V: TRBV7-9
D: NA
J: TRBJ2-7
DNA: TGTGCCAGCAGCGCGAATAGGAACCCGGGGGAGCAGTACTTC
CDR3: CASSANRNPGEQYF

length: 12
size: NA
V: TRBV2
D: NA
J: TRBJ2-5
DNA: TGTGCCAGGATAGTGTTCCAAGAGACCCAGTACTTC
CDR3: CARIVFQETQYF

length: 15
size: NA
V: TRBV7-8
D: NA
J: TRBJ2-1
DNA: TGTGCCAGCAGCTTAGCGGGGACTTCCTACAATGAGCAGTTCTTC
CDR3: CASSLAGTSYNEQFF

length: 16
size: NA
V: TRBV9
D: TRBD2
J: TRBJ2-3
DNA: TGTGCCAGCAGCGTAGTCTTAGCGGGGGGAAAGGATACGCAGTATTTT
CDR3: CASSVVLAGGKDTQYF

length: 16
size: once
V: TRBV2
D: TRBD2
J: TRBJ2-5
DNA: TGTGCCAGCAGCTTTGAGCGGGAGGGGTACCAAGAGACCCAGTACTTC
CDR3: CASSFEREGYQETQYF

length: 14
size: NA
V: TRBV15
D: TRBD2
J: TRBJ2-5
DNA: TGTGCCACCAGCAGGGCGGGGGGCGGAAAGACCCAGTACTTC
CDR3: CATSRAGGGKTQYF

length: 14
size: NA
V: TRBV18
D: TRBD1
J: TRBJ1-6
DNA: TGTGCCAGCTCAGCGACAGGGGGCAATTCCCCCCTCCACTTT
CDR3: CASSATGGNSPLHF

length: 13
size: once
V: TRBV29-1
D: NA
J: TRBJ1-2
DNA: TGCAGCGTTGGGGATGGTGGGGCGCGAGGCTACACCTTC
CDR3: CSVGDGGARGYTF

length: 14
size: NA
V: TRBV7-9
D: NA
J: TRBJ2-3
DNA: TGTGCCAGCAGCTCTGACACCTACACAGATACGCAGTATTTT
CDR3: CASSSDTYTDTQYF

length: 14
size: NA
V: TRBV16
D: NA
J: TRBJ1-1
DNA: TGTGCCAGCAGCGGGTCCAGCGTGATAACTGAAGCTTTCTTT
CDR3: CASSGSSVITEAFF

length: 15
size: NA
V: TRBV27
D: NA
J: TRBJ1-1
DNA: TGTGCCAGCAGCCGTACAGTCAGCATGAACACTGAAGCTTTCTTT
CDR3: CASSRTVSMNTEAFF

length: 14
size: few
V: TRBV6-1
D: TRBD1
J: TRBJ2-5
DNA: TGTGCCAGCAGAGAACCAGGGGGCCGAGAGACCCAGTACTTC
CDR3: CASREPGGRETQYF